This T cell receptor beta chain was recovered during a study of CD8+ T cells in alopecia areata. Across the whole study: Percent of scalp involved defined treated patients' severity scores.

General study points: Many expanded lesional clones persisted in scalp and blood during tofacitinib.

Germline V gene data show CDR1 as SGDLS and CDR2 as YYNGEE. Germline trimming cut 4 bases from V and 5 bases from J; bases unmatched to any gene: 8. The CDR3 length is 14 residues. This clone was seen a handful of times. The antigen is not known. The treatment here: oral pan-JAK inhibitor, 5-10 mg twice daily. CD4+ and CD8+ T cells were sorted from PBMCs. cDNA prepared by RNA extraction and subsequent reverse transcription served as the template for sequencing. Generated by immunoSEQ multiplex PCR, the TCRdb table keeps only in-frame clones and is missing some. This sample has roughly 180,000 clones; around 49% occur once, and the top ten carry over 9.5%.

Sequenced material: CD8+ T cells sorted from blood, taken around week 54, from a patient treated with tofacitinib. The chain employs TRBV9 and TRBJ1-1; 7 bases line up with TRBD1. The TCR comes from a human donor with alopecia areata. The CDR3 spells CASSSRQGLTEAFF. The DNA of the CDR3 is TGTGCCAGCAGCTCCCGACAGGGATTGACTGAAGCTTTCTTT.